These 7 T cell receptor beta chains originate from one sample sequenced in a study of blood T cells in healthy people across ages. Together with a sample-barcoded 5' primer, a J-beta primer mix was included in a second PCR lasting about 6 to 12 cycles. TCRdb re-called the 5' RACE reads with MiXCR, one entry per CDR3 protein. Seen here are about a million distinct CDR3 sequences, about 48% observed once, and the top ten hold 13%. Source material: blood. These receptors were collected from a man aged 25-40 years in good health.

As concerns this clonotype: Germline is not matched at one junction end, which may reflect a read error. V usage is TRBV4-3 and J usage is TRBJ1-1; D unclear. There are 15 residues in the CDR3. Germline loops: CDR1 LGHNA, CDR2 YSLEER. The chain's CDR3 is CASSQDQSGNTEVFF. CDR3 sequence (DNA): TGCGCCAGCAGCCAAGATCAGTCGGGGAACACTGAAGTTTTCTTT.

Many counts were recorded for this clonotype. The V call is TRBV4-2, the J call TRBJ2-3; a weak D match, TRBD1 (5 bases). Germline assignment: CDR1 LGHNA and CDR2 YNFKEQ. This CDR3 is 15 amino acids long. V lost 4 bases and J lost 6, with 17 bases in between. Written as DNA, the CDR3 is TGTGCCAGCAGCCTAAGCAGAGCCAGGGCGGATACGCAGTATTTT. Amino acid sequence: CASSLSRARADTQYF.

This clonotype has only a few counts. The CDR3 sequence: CASSSLPGPATKETQYF. CDR3 DNA: TGTGCCAGCAGTTCCCTCCCAGGGCCCGCTACTAAAGAGACCCAGTACTTC. The chain employs TRBV27 and TRBJ2-5; perhaps TRBD1 as D (5 bases). The V gene lost 4 bases and the J gene lost 3 bases, with 21 bases spanning the gap. CDR3 size: 17 residues. Germline loops: CDR1 MNHEY, CDR2 SMNVEV (reference sequence).

The V call is TRBV20-1, the J call TRBJ1-5; TRBD1 matches 8 bases. Germline CDR1 reads DFQATT; CDR2 reads SNEGSKA (reference sequence). Trimming cost V 6 bases and J 3 bases; bases outside gene matches: 7. The CDR3 consists of 14 residues. The CDR3 sequence is CSAKGTGTNQPQHF. Written as DNA, the CDR3 is TGCAGTGCCAAGGGGACAGGCACCAATCAGCCCCAGCATTTT.

This clonotype occurred many times. V and J are TRBV10-3 and TRBJ1-2; D unresolved. V was clipped by 5 bases and J by 6 bases, with 16 bases between them. The CDR3 length is 14 residues. Germline V gene lookup returns CDR1 ENHRY and CDR2 SYGVKD. CDR3: CAISPDPDVDGYTF. Written as DNA, the CDR3 is TGTGCCATCAGTCCCGATCCGGACGTTGATGGCTACACCTTC.

This clonotype was seen only once. This chain connects TRBV20-1 to TRBJ1-6; D might be TRBD1 (6 bases). Germline V gives CDR1 DFQATT, CDR2 SNEGSKA (reference sequence). The V end lost 6 bases, the J end lost 6 bases, and 15 bases lay between the germline ends. This CDR3 contains 14 residues. The CDR3, as DNA: TGCAGTGCAAACACAGGGACGAGTAATTCACCCCTCCACTTT. It specifies CSANTGTSNSPLHF.

The chain uses TRBV18 and TRBJ1-4, with TRBD1 as a possible D gene (6 bases). The CDR3 has 16 amino acids. Trimming pared 3 bases from V and 7 bases from J, leaving 18 bases between. Germline lookup yields CDR1 KGHSH and CDR2 LQKENI. CDR3 region: CASSPMEGGTGEKLFF. The CDR3 DNA reads as TGTGCCAGCTCACCCATGGAGGGGGGAACAGGTGAAAAACTGTTTTTT.